This is a list of T cell receptor beta chains from one sample in a study of post-analysis software for immune sequencing data. MiXCR, run by TCRdb on the PCR reads, gives a single entry per CDR3 protein. The sample holds 750,000 to 950,000 distinct CDR3 sequences; about 57% are singletons and the top ten take about 4.5%. Source material: blood. The receptors originated from a girl aged 10-17 years with multiple sclerosis. Each CDR3 is given with its conserved first and last residue.

V gene: TRBV7-3; CDR3 protein: CASRNLGTDTQYF
V gene: TRBV20-1; CDR3 protein: CSASLAGANTGELFF
V gene: TRBV11-2; CDR3 protein: CASSSDSIVKTQYF
V gene: TRBV7-9; CDR3 protein: CASSPRGQGFGYTF
V gene: TRBV20-1; CDR3 protein: CSARDPSQVYEEQYF
V gene: TRBV15; CDR3 protein: CATSRGGGSTDTQYF
V gene: TRBV7-9; CDR3 protein: CASSPLSQAYYEQYF
V gene: TRBV20-1; CDR3 protein: CSAAGLAGPPYEQYF
V gene: TRBV6-5; CDR3 protein: CASSYVRGGTDTQYF
V gene: TRBV7-3; CDR3 protein: CASSLGTEYEQYF
V gene: TRBV11-1; CDR3 protein: CASSYGGVSYEQYF
V gene: TRBV20-1; CDR3 protein: CSARQGYQPQHF
V gene: TRBV29-1; CDR3 protein: CSVEGWDRSSGANVLTF
V gene: TRBV24-1; CDR3 protein: CATSDLGDTQYF
V gene: TRBV7-9; CDR3 protein: CTSSFDRGRFNEQFF
V gene: TRBV7-6; CDR3 protein: CASSLQNNNQGWTEAFF
V gene: TRBV11-1; CDR3 protein: CASSAGGLHEQYF
V gene: TRBV10-3; CDR3 protein: CAISESILGVNNEQFF
V gene: TRBV7-2; CDR3 protein: CASSLTAGSSYGQYF
V gene: TRBV27; CDR3 protein: CASSSAPGLAGSYEQYF
V gene: TRBV11-2; CDR3 protein: CASSLDGLYTDTQYF
V gene: TRBV15; CDR3 protein: CATSRDRGRGVRNEQYF
V gene: TRBV2; CDR3 protein: CASSPRRDSLFPQHF
V gene: TRBV5-1; CDR3 protein: CASSRGLAVSYEQYF
V gene: TRBV29-1; CDR3 protein: CSVTGDGAEAFF
V gene: TRBV29-1; CDR3 protein: CSGSSGGADTQYF
V gene: TRBV5-1; CDR3 protein: CASSLARGALTDTQYF
V gene: TRBV6-1; CDR3 protein: CASSVGQGAADTQYF
V gene: TRBV6-5; CDR3 protein: CASSYLGTASYEQYF
V gene: TRBV9; CDR3 protein: CASSVGHRLGDTQYF
V gene: TRBV29-1; CDR3 protein: CSALLGNQETQYF
V gene: TRBV7-2; CDR3 protein: CASSFNGSYEQYF
V gene: TRBV4-1; CDR3 protein: CVSSLARALDEQYF